Listed here are 11 T cell receptor beta chains from one sample, sequenced in a study of cytomegalovirus exposure and HLA in healthy donors. Primers for the PCR totalled 60 Vbeta and 13 Jbeta. Assay used: immunoSEQ multiplex PCR; TCRdb lists only in-frame clones, some missing. The sample includes 120,000 or so clones, over 60% seen only once; the top ten take about 3%. The source material was PBMCs. The source is a man aged 25-45 years in good health and CMV-seronegative.

CDR3 protein: CASSEERLIRTYEQYF. The CDR3, as DNA: TGCGCCAGCAGTGAAGAAAGACTCATAAGGACCTACGAGCAGTACTTC. The chain employs TRBV10-2 and TRBJ2-7; D gene ambiguous. The CDR3 has 16 residues. Trimming stripped 3 bases from V and 2 bases from J, with 17 bases between. Germline CDR1 reads WSHSY; CDR2 reads SAAADI.

The genes are TRBV14 and TRBJ1-1; no reliable D call. V lost 3 bases and J 5 bases, leaving 16 bases between the germline ends. The CDR3 extends over 15 amino acids. The germline gives CDR1 SGHDN, CDR2 FVKESK. The CDR3 loop is CASSHFRERGTEAFF. The CDR3 DNA sequence: TGTGCCAGCAGCCATTTTAGGGAACGAGGGACTGAAGCTTTCTTT.

This clone has a single count. This rearrangement joins TRBV2 to TRBJ2-7; tentatively, D is TRBD2 (5 bases). The germline gives CDR1 SNHLY, CDR2 FYNNEI. CDR3 length: 12 residues. V lost 11 bases and J 7 bases, leaving 18 bases between the germline ends. CDR3 protein: CAGRATPGEQYF. The CDR3 bases are TGTGCCGGCCGGGCCACCCCGGGGGAGCAGTACTTC.

This chain connects TRBV7-2 to TRBJ2-3, with TRBD2 matching over 14 bases. After removal of 5 bases from V and 1 base from J, the junction contained 5 bases not matched to a gene. Germline CDR1 and CDR2: SGHTA and FQGNSA. The CDR3 extends over 17 amino acids. CDR3 sequence (DNA): TGTGCCAGCAGCCCTCCGGGACTAGCGGGGGGCACAGATACGCAGTATTTT. Protein: CASSPPGLAGGTDTQYF.

The CDR3 sequence: CASSRKGNYGYTF. The CDR3 coding sequence is TGTGCCAGCAGCCGGAAGGGGAACTATGGCTACACCTTC. V gene TRBV6-5 combines with J gene TRBJ1-2; D perhaps matches TRBD1 (5 bases). Trimming stripped 6 bases from V and 2 bases from J, with 10 bases between. The germline CDR1 and CDR2 sequences are MNHEY and SVGAGI. The CDR3 sequence is 13 residues long.

This CDR3 is CASSVGLRGQSNSPLHF. In nucleotides, the CDR3 is TGTGCCAGCAGCGTAGGATTAAGGGGGCAAAGCAATTCACCCCTCCACTTT. The chain carries TRBV9 and TRBJ1-6; the match to TRBD1 covers 7 bases. With 0 bases clipped from V and 7 bases from J, the junction kept 10 bases outside the gene matches. The CDR3 has 17 amino acids. Germline V gene sequence: CDR1 SGDLS, CDR2 YYNGEE.

This clone has just one count. The rearrangement joins TRBV9 to TRBJ2-3, with D possibly being TRBD2 (6 bases). The germline V gene encodes CDR1 SGDLS and CDR2 YYNGEE. Between the trimmed V and J ends, which lost 2 bases and 2 bases, there was a span of 12 bases. This CDR3 has 15 residues. CDR3 sequence (DNA): TGTGCCAGCAGCGTGATCGGGGACTCCACAGATACGCAGTATTTT. It yields the protein CASSVIGDSTDTQYF.

This chain links TRBV6-1 with TRBJ2-7; 10 bases line up with TRBD2. The length of the CDR3 is 15 residues. The junction had 3 bases not matched to a gene; V was cut back by 3 bases and J by 1 base. CDR1 is MNHNS and CDR2 is SASEGT in the germline V gene. The CDR3 reads CASSEPLAGSYEQYF. The CDR3 DNA follows: TGTGCCAGCAGTGAGCCACTAGCGGGGTCCTACGAGCAGTACTTC.

This clone was seen just once. V is TRBV30 and J is TRBJ1-6; D is undetermined. Looked up from germline, CDR1 is GTSNPN and CDR2 is SVGIG (reference sequence). The CDR3 has 15 residues. CDR3 region: CARSRTRTYNSPLHF. The CDR3 DNA sequence: TGTGCTCGGTCCAGGACTAGAACCTATAATTCACCCCTCCACTTT.

This chain uses TRBV7-2 with TRBJ2-3, with a tentative D call TRBD2 (6 bases). V was pared by 4 bases and J by 4 bases, with 18 bases between. Germline V gene sequence: CDR1 SGHTA, CDR2 FQGNSA. The CDR3 consists of 16 residues. In DNA form, the CDR3 reads TGTGCCAGCAGCTGGGGGAAGTTTGCGGGGTCAGATACGCAGTATTTT. Amino acids: CASSWGKFAGSDTQYF.

The chain couples TRBV7-2 to TRBJ2-3; weak D call: TRBD1 (5 bases). The V and J ends lost 8 bases and 0 bases respectively, with 9 bases between them. Germline CDR1 is SGHTA and CDR2 is FQGNSA. The CDR3 is 13 residues long. CDR3 DNA sequence: TGTGCCAGCGTAAAGGGGAGCACAGATACGCAGTATTTT. This gives the protein CASVKGSTDTQYF.